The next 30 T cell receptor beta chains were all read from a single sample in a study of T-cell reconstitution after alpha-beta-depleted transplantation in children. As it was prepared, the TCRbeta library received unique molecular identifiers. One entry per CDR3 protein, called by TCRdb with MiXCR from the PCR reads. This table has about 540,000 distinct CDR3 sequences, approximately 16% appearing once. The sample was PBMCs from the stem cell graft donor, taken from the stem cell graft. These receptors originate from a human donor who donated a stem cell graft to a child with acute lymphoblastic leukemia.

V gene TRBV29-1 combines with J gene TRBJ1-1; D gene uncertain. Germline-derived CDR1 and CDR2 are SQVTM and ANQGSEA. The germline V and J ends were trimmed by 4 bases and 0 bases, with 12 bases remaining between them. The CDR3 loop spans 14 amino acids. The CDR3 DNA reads TGCAGCGTTGTTCTTCGGATCCTGAACACTGAAGCTTTCTTT. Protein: CSVVLRILNTEAFF.

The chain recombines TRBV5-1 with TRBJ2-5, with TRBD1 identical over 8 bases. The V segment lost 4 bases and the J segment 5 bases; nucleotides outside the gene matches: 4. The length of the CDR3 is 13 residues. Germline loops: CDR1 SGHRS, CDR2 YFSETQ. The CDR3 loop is CASSTSGGETQYF. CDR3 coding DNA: TGCGCCAGCAGCACCTCAGGGGGCGAGACCCAGTACTTC. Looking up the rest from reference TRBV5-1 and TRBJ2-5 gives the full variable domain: KAGVTQTPRYLIKTRGQQVTLSCSPISGHRSVSWYQQTPGQGLQFLFEYFSETQRNKGNFPGRFSGRQFSNSRSEMNVSTLELGDSALYLCASSTSGGETQYFGPGTRLLVL.

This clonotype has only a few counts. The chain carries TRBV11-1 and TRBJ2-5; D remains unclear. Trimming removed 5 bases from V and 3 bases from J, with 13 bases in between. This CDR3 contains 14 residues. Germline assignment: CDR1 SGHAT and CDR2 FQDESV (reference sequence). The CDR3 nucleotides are TGTGCCAGCAGCCCCCGGTGGTCAAAAGAGACCCAGTACTTC. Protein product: CASSPRWSKETQYF.

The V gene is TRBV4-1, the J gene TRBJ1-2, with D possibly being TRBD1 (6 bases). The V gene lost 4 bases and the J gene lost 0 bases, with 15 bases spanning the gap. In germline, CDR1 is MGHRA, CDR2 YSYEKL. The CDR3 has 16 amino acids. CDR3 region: CASSRYPGTPNYGYTF. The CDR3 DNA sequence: TGCGCCAGCAGCCGCTACCCCGGGACACCTAACTATGGCTACACCTTC.

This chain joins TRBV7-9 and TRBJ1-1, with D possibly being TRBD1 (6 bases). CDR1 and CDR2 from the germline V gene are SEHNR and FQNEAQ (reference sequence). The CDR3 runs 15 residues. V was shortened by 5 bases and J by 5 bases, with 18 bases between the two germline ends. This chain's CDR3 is CASSPRTAKGTEAFF. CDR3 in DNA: TGTGCCAGCAGCCCAAGGACAGCGAAGGGGACTGAAGCTTTCTTT.

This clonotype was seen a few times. The DNA for the CDR3 is TGTGCCAGCCAACCGGGCTATAGCAATCAGCCCCAGCATTTT. Translation gives CASQPGYSNQPQHF. The rearrangement links TRBV6-1 to TRBJ1-5; D remains unclear. This CDR3 contains 14 residues. The V end lost 8 bases, the J end lost 0 bases, and 11 bases lay between the germline ends. Germline V gives CDR1 MNHNS, CDR2 SASEGT.

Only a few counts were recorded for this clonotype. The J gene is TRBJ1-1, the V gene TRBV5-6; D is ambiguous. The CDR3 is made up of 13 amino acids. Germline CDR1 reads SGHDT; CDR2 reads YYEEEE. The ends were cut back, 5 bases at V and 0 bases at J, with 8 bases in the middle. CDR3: CASRSIMNTEAFF. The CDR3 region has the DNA TGTGCCAGCAGGTCCATCATGAACACTGAAGCTTTCTTT. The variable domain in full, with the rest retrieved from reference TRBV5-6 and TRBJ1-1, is DAGVTQSPTHLIKTRGQQVTLRCSPKSGHDTVSWYQQALGQGPQFIFQYYEEEERQRGNFPDRFSGHQFPNYSSELNVNALLLGDSALYLCASRSIMNTEAFFGQGTRLTVV.

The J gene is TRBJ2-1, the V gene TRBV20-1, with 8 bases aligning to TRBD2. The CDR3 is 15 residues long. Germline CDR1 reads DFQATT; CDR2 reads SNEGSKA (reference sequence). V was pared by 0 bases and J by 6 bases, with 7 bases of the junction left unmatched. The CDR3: CSARDGGTSTNEQFF. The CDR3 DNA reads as TGCAGTGCTAGAGATGGGGGGACTAGTACCAATGAGCAGTTCTTC.

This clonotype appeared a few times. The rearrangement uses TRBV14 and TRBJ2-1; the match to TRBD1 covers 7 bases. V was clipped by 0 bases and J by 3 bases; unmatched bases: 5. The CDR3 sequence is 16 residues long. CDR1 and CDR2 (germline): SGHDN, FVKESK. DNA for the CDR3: TGTGCCAGCAGCCAAGATAAAGGGACAGTCTACAATGAGCAGTTCTTC. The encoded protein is CASSQDKGTVYNEQFF.

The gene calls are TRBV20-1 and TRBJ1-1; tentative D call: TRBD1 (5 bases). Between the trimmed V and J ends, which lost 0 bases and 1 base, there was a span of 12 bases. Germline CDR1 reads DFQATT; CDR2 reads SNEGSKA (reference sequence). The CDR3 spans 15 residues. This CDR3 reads CSARDSTGRNTEAFF. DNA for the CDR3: TGCAGTGCTAGAGATAGCACAGGACGGAACACTGAAGCTTTCTTT.

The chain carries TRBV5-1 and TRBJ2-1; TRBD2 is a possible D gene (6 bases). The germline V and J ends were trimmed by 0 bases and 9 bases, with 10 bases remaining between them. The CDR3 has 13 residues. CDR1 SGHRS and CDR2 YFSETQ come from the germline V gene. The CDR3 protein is CASSLESGVEQFF. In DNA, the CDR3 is TGCGCCAGCAGCTTGGAGTCGGGGGTTGAGCAGTTCTTC.

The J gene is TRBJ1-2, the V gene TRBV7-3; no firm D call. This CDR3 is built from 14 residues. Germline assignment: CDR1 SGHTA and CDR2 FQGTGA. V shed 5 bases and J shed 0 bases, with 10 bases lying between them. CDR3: CASSPEGTNYGYTF. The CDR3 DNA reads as TGTGCCAGCAGCCCAGAAGGGACTAACTATGGCTACACCTTC.

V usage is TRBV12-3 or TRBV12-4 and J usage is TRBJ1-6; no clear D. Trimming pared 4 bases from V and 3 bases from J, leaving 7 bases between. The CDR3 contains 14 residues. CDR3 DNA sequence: TGTGCCAGCAGTTACCGGGACTATAATTCACCCCTCCACTTT. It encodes CASSYRDYNSPLHF.

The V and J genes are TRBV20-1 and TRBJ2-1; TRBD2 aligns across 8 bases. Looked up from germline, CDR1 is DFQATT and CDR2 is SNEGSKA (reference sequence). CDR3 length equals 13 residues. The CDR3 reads CRAWTSRCNEQFF. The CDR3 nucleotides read TGCAGGGCTTGGACTAGCCGTTGCAATGAGCAGTTCTTC.

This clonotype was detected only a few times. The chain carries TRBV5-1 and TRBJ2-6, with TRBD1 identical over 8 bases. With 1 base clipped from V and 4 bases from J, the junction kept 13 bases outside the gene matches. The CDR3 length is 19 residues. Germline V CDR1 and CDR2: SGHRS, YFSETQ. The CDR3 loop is CASSLLRTGLAAGANVLTF. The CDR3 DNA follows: TGCGCCAGCAGCTTGCTAAGGACAGGGTTGGCTGCGGGGGCCAACGTCCTGACTTTC.

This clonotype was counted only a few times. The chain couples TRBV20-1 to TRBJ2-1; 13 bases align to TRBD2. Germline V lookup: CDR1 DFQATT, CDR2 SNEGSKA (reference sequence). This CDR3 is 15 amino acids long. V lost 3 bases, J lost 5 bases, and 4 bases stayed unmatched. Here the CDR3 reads CSASQGLAGDNEQFF. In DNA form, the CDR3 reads TGCAGTGCTAGTCAAGGACTAGCGGGAGACAATGAGCAGTTCTTC.

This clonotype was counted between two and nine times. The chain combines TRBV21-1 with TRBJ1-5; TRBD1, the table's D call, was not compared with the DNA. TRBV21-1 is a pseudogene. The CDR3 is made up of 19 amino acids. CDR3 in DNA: TGTGCCAGCAGCAAAGACACGAGTAACGACAGACATCTCAATCAGCCCCAGCATTTT. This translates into CASSKDTSNDRHLNQPQHF.

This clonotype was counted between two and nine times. The CDR3 nucleotides read TGTGCCAGTAGCCCAGGAGCGATCGAGCAGTACTTC. Its translation: CASSPGAIEQYF. The chain recombines TRBV19 with TRBJ2-7; D is uncertain. V lost 6 bases and J 6 bases, leaving 12 bases between the germline ends. In germline, CDR1 is LNHDA, CDR2 SQIVND (reference sequence). The CDR3 runs to 12 residues.

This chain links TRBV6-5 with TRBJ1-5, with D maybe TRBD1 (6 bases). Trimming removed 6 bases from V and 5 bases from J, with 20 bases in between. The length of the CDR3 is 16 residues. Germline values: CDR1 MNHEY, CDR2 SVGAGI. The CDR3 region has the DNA TGTGCCAGCAGGGGCCTTACAGGGACCGGCGATCAGCCCCAGCATTTT. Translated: CASRGLTGTGDQPQHF.

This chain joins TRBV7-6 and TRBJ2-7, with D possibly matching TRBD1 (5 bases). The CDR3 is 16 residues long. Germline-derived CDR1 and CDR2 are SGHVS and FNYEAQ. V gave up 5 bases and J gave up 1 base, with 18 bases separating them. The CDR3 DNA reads TGTGCCAGCAGCCCACAAGGGGTTATCAGTTCCTACGAGCAGTACTTC. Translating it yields CASSPQGVISSYEQYF.

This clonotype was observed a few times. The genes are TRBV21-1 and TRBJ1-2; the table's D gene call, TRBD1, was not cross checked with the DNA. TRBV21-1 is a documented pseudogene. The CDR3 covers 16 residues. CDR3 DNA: TGTGCCAGCAGCAAACTCACTCCGGGGACCCATTATGGCTACACCTTC. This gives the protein CASSKLTPGTHYGYTF.

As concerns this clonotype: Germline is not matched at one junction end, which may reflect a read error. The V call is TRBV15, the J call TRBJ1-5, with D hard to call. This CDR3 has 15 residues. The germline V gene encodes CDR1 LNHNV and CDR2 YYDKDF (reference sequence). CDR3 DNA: TGTGCCACCAGCAGAGATCGGCATAGCAATCAGCGCCAGCATTTT. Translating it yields CATSRDRHSNQRQHF.

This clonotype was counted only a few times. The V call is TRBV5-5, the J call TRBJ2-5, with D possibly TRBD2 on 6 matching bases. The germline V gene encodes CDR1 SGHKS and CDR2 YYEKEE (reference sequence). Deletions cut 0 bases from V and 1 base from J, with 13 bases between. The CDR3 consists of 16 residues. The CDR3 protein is CASSLARREIQETQYF. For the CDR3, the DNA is TGTGCCAGCAGCTTGGCCCGTCGGGAGATCCAAGAGACCCAGTACTTC.

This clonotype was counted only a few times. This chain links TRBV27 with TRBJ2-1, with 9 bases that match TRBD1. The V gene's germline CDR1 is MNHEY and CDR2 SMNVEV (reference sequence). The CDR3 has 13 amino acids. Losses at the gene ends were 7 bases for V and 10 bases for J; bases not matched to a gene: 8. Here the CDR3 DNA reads TGTGCCAGCAAGGGGGACAGGGATATAGAGCAGTTCTTC. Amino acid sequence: CASKGDRDIEQFF.

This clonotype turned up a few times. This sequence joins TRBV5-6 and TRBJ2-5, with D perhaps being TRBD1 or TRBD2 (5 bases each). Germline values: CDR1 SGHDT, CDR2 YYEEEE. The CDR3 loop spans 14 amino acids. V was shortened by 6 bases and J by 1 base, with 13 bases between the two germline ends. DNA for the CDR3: TGTGCCAGCAATCCGTGGGGGTTCCAAGAGACCCAGTACTTC. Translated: CASNPWGFQETQYF.

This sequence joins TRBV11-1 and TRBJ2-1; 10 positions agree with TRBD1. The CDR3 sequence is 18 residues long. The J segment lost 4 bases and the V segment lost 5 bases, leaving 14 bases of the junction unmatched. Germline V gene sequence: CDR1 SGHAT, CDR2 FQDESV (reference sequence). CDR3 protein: CASSHRQGATPGYNEQFF. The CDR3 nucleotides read TGTGCCAGCAGCCACCGACAGGGGGCCACGCCGGGATACAATGAGCAGTTCTTC.

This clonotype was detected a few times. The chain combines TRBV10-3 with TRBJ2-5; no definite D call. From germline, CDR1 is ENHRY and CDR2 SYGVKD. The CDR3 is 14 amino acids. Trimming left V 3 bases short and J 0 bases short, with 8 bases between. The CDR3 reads CAISETDYQETQYF. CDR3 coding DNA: TGTGCCATCAGTGAAACCGACTACCAAGAGACCCAGTACTTC.

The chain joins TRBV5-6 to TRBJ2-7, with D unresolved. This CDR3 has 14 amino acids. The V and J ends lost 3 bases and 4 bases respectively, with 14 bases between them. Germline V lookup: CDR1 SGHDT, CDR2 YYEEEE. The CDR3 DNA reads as TGTGCCAGCAGCTGGGCCGGGTCTTTGTACGAGCAGTACTTC. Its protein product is CASSWAGSLYEQYF.

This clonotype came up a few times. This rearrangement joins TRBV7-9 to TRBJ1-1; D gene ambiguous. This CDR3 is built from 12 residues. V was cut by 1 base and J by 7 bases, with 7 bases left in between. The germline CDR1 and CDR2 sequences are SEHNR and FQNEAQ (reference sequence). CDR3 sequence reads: CASSLDLVEAFF. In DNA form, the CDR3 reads TGTGCCAGCAGCTTAGACCTCGTTGAAGCTTTCTTT.

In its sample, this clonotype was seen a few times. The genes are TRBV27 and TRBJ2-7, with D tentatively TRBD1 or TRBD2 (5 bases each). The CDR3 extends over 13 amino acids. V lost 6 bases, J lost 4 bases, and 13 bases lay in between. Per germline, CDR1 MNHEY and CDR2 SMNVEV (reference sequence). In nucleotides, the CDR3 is TGTGCCAGCAGGGGACCCAGGGCTTACGAGCAGTACTTC. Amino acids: CASRGPRAYEQYF.